This section outlines one T cell receptor beta chain sequence together with its context. This entry belongs to a study of blood T cell repertoires in COVID-19. In the study overall: T cells, B-cell-depleted T cells, or PBMCs supplied cDNA or gDNA.

Method: immunoSEQ multiplex PCR; TCRdb's copy keeps in-frame clones and lacks some. Of 60,000 or so clones listed, around 81% are singletons. V lost 5 bases to trimming and J lost 0 bases, with 20 bases between them. The length of the CDR3 is 17 residues. Germline assignment: CDR1 WNHNN and CDR2 SYGVQD (reference sequence). The genes are TRBV10-1 and TRBJ2-7, with no clear D. This sequence originates from a woman older than 75 with acute or convalescent COVID-19. Sequencing input: peripheral blood. The DNA for the CDR3 is TGCGCCAGCAGTCACCCCTTCGTAAGCCGCTCCTCCTACGAGCAGTACTTC. This encodes CASSHPFVSRSSYEQYF.